The 11 T cell receptor beta chains in this list originate from one sample, sequenced in a study of T cells in tuberculosis. Repertoires were generated with immunoSEQ multiplex PCR, while TCRdb's copy carries only in-frame clones and drops some. The table shows 25,000 to 35,000 clones, with approximately 90% occurring only once. Documented time point: new active TB diagnosis, blood taken before or within 7 days of starting treatment. This specimen consisted of PBMCs, obtained at tuberculosis diagnosis. Every receptor here comes from an adult with tuberculosis.

By share of the sample, this clone is large. V is TRBV9 and J is TRBJ1-2; 9 bases align to TRBD1. CDR3 length equals 15 residues. CDR1 and CDR2 from the germline V gene are SGDLS and YYNGEE. The V gene end was trimmed by 2 bases and the J gene end by 8 bases; junction bases not matched to a gene: 10. CDR3 in amino acids: CASSVGQGRLEGYTF. Written as DNA, the CDR3 is TGTGCCAGCAGCGTGGGACAGGGAAGACTAGAGGGCTACACCTTC.

V and J are TRBV11-2 and TRBJ2-7; 12 bases are shared with TRBD2. The V segment lost 3 bases and the J segment 0 bases; nucleotides outside the gene matches: 6. Germline CDR1 and CDR2: SGHAT and FQNNGV. CDR3 length: 17 residues. The CDR3 protein is CASSFTSGGTSSYEQYF. The CDR3, as DNA: TGTGCCAGCAGCTTTACTAGCGGGGGGACAAGCTCCTACGAGCAGTACTTC.

The V call is TRBV10-3, the J call TRBJ1-2, with 9 bases aligning to TRBD1. Germline trimming cut 6 bases from V and 8 bases from J; bases unmatched to any gene: 10. The CDR3 is 14 amino acids. The germline CDR1 and CDR2 sequences are ENHRY and SYGVKD. CDR3 sequence reads: CAIRDPRDRDGYTF. The DNA for the CDR3 is TGTGCCATCAGGGACCCCCGGGACAGGGACGGCTACACCTTC.

This chain joins TRBV28 and TRBJ2-3, with D perhaps TRBD2 (6 bases). V was cut by 10 bases and J by 6 bases, with 23 bases left in between. Germline CDR1 is MDHEN and CDR2 is SYDVKM. This CDR3 region has 15 residues. The CDR3, as DNA: TGTGCCACCACGTTTGACAGCGGGCGCCGGGATACGCAGTATTTT. The encoded protein is CATTFDSGRRDTQYF.

The chain couples TRBV6-6 to TRBJ2-7, with D possibly matching TRBD1 (5 bases). Per germline, CDR1 MNHNY and CDR2 SVGAGI (reference sequence). This CDR3 has 15 amino acids. Trimming stripped 6 bases from V and 0 bases from J, with 15 bases between. CDR3 protein: CASRGLTDLSYEQYF. The CDR3 DNA reads TGTGCCAGCAGAGGTTTGACAGACCTCTCCTACGAGCAGTACTTC.

This chain uses TRBV6-5 with TRBJ1-2; D possibly corresponds to TRBD1 (6 bases). There are 14 residues in the CDR3. Germline CDR1 MNHEY, CDR2 SVGAGI. Trimming took 2 bases from V and 1 from J, leaving 8 bases between them. The CDR3: CASSYGTNNYGYTF. As DNA, the CDR3 is TGTGCCAGCAGTTACGGGACAAATAACTATGGCTACACCTTC.

The rearrangement joins TRBV9 to TRBJ2-3; 12 nucleotides align to TRBD2. V gave up 4 bases and J gave up 2 bases; unmatched junction bases: 2. The CDR3 sequence is 15 residues long. CDR1 SGDLS and CDR2 YYNGEE come from the germline V gene. CDR3 amino acids: CASSPSGGATDTQYF. The CDR3 bases are TGTGCCAGCAGCCCTAGCGGGGGGGCCACAGATACGCAGTATTTT. Variable domain in full (rest from reference TRBV9 and TRBJ2-3): DSGVTQTPKHLITATGQRVTLRCSPRSGDLSVYWYQQSLDQGLQFLIQYYNGEERAKGNILERFSAQQFPDLHSELNLSSLELGDSALYFCASSPSGGATDTQYFGPGTRLTVL.

The rearrangement joins TRBV19 to TRBJ2-5; 10 nucleotides agree with TRBD2. V was clipped by 1 base and J by 0 bases; unmatched bases: 8. The CDR3 covers 18 residues. Germline V gene lookup returns CDR1 LNHDA and CDR2 SQIVND (reference sequence). CDR3 sequence reads: CASSIVRYGTSDQETQYF. The CDR3 DNA follows: TGTGCCAGTAGTATAGTCCGATACGGGACTAGCGACCAAGAGACCCAGTACTTC.

The genes are TRBV5-1 and TRBJ2-3; a possible D gene is TRBD2 (5 bases). Per the germline V gene, CDR1 is SGHRS and CDR2 is YFSETQ. Trimming took off 7 bases at V and 2 bases at J, with 11 bases between the two ends. The CDR3 is 13 amino acids. The CDR3 DNA is TGCGCCAGCGCCCCGGGAATCACAGATACGCAGTATTTT. Its protein product is CASAPGITDTQYF.

The J gene is TRBJ1-1, the V gene TRBV2; D perhaps matches TRBD1 (5 bases). V was trimmed by 8 bases and J by 5 bases, leaving 12 bases between them. The germline gives CDR1 SNHLY, CDR2 FYNNEI. The CDR3 covers 12 residues. The CDR3 loop is CASGRGGTEAFF. DNA for the CDR3: TGTGCCAGCGGAAGGGGAGGAACTGAAGCTTTCTTT.

CDR3 loop: CAWSVPGTNYGYTF. The CDR3 DNA is TGTGCCTGGAGTGTACCGGGAACTAACTATGGCTACACCTTC. This chain connects TRBV30 to TRBJ1-2; D remains ambiguous. This CDR3 is built from 14 residues. In germline, CDR1 is GTSNPN, CDR2 SVGIG (reference sequence). Trimming removed 0 bases from V and 0 bases from J, with 8 bases in between.